This TCR beta chain is from a study of beta chain features in type 1 diabetes. Study at large: No patient-donor differences in age, gender, total cells or subset yield.

The study, taken as a whole, reports: There was a moderate but significant shortening of TCRB CDR3s in all four CD4+ subsets of Type 1 diabetes patients. The naive, central memory and Treg TCRB repertoires looked more alike in patients than they did in healthy donors.

Turning to this clone: Its cognate antigen is unknown.

Reverse transcribing all isolated RNA meant expressed TCRB transcripts were sequenced. Naive, central memory and regulatory T cell samples yielded roughly 3.5 million reads on average. Method: immunoSEQ multiplex PCR; TCRdb's copy keeps in-frame clones and lacks some. Here the sample spans 350,000 or so clones, 15% to 20% being singletons. CDR1 and CDR2 (germline): GTSNPN, SVGIG (reference sequence). The CDR3 runs to 14 residues. V was pared by 0 bases and J by 2 bases, with 10 bases between. The material sequenced was naive CD4+ T cells from blood. This clonotype was sampled from a woman in her late teens or twenties in good health. The rearrangement joins TRBV30 to TRBJ1-1; D is ambiguous. The CDR3 sequence is CAWSVLTRNTEAFF. CDR3 DNA: TGTGCCTGGAGTGTACTGACTCGAAACACTGAAGCTTTCTTT.